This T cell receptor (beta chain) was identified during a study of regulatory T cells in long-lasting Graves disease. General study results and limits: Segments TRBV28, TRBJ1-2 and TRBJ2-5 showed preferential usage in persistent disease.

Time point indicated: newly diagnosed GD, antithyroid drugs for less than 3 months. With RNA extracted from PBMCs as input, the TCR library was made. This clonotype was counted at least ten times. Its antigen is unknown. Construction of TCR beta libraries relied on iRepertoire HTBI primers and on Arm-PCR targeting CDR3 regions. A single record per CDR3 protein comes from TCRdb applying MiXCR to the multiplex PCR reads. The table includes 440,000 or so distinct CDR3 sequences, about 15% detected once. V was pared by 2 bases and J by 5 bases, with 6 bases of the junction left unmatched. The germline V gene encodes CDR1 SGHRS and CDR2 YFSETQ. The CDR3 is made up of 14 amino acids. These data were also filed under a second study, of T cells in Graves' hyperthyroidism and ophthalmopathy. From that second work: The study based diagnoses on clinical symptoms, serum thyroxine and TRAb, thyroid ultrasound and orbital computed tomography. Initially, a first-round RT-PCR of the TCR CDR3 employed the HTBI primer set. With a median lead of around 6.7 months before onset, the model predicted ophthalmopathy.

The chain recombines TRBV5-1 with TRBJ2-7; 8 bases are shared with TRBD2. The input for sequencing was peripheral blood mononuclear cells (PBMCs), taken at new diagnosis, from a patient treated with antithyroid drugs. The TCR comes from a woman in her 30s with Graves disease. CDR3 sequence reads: CASSFAGGFHEQYF. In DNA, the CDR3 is TGCGCCAGCAGCTTCGCGGGGGGTTTCCACGAGCAGTACTTC.